This T cell receptor (beta chain) comes out of a study of blood T cell repertoires in COVID-19. The CDR3 has 14 amino acids. CDR1 MNHEY and CDR2 SMNVEV come from the germline V gene (reference sequence). Losses at the gene ends were 10 bases for V and 0 bases for J; bases not matched to a gene: 3. Clones were read by immunoSEQ multiplex PCR, and TCRdb kept only the in-frame ones, dropping some. The table has about half a million clones, roughly 85% seen once; the top ten hold roughly 3.2%. The clonotype originates from a human donor in a cohort sampled during active COVID-19. Sequenced: peripheral blood. This rearrangement joins TRBV27 to TRBJ1-5; 10 bases line up with TRBD1. The CDR3 DNA reads as TGTGCCATCCGGGACAGGGGTAGCAATCAGCCCCAGCATTTT. It specifies CAIRDRGSNQPQHF.